This TCR beta chain emerged from a study of blood T cell dynamics during melanoma immunotherapy. The CDR3 runs 15 residues. J gave up 4 bases and V 3 bases, and 8 bases lay outside the gene matches. CDR1 and CDR2 (germline): LNHDA, SQIVND (reference sequence). Profiling relied on immunoSEQ multiplex PCR, and the TCRdb table lists in-frame clones only, not all of them. The sample holds 15,000 to 20,000 clones; 65% to 90% are singletons and the top ten take approximately 7.3%. Time point denoted: pre-treatment baseline. Patients had no prior systemic cancer treatment, immunosuppressants or other active cancers.

Sequenced material: blood, taken from a patient treated with checkpoint blockade. The chain employs TRBV19 and TRBJ1-2; 7 nucleotides align to TRBD1. The receptor was isolated from a human donor with melanoma. The CDR3: CASSMGDSEGYGYTF. The CDR3 DNA follows: TGTGCCAGTAGTATGGGGGACAGTGAGGGCTATGGCTACACCTTC.